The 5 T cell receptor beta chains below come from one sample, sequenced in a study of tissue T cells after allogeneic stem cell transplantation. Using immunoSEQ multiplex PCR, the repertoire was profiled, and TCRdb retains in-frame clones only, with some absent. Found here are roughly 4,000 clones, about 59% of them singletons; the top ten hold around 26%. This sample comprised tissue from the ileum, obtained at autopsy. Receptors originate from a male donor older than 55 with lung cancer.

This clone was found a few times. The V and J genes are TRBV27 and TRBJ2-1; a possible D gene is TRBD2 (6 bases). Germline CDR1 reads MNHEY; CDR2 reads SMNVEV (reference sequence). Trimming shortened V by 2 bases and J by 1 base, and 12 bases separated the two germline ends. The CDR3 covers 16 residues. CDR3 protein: CASSLIADISYNEQFF. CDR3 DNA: TGTGCCAGCAGTTTAATAGCGGACATATCCTACAATGAGCAGTTCTTC.

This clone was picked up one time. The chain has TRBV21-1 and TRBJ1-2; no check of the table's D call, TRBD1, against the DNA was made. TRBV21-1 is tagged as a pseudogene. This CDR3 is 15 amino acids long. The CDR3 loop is CASSNRDRRLYGYTF. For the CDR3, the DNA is TGTGCCAGCAGCAACCGGGACAGGCGCCTCTATGGCTACACCTTC.

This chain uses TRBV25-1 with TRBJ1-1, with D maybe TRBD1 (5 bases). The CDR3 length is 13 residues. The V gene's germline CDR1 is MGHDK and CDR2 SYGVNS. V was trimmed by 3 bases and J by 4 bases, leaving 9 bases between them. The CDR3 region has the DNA TGTGCCAGCAGTGAGTTTGGGGGCACTGAAGCTTTCTTT. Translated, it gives CASSEFGGTEAFF.

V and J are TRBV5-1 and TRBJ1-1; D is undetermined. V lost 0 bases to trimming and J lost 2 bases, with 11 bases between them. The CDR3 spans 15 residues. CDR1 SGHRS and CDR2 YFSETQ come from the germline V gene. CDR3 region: CASSLERQPNTEAFF. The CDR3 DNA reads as TGCGCCAGCAGCTTGGAAAGGCAGCCAAACACTGAAGCTTTCTTT.

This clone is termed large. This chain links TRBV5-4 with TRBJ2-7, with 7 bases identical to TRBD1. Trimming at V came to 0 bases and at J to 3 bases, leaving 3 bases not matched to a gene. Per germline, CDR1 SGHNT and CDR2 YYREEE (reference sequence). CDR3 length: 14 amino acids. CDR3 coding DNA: TGTGCCAGCAGCTTGGGACAGGGACACTACGAGCAGTACTTC. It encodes CASSLGQGHYEQYF.